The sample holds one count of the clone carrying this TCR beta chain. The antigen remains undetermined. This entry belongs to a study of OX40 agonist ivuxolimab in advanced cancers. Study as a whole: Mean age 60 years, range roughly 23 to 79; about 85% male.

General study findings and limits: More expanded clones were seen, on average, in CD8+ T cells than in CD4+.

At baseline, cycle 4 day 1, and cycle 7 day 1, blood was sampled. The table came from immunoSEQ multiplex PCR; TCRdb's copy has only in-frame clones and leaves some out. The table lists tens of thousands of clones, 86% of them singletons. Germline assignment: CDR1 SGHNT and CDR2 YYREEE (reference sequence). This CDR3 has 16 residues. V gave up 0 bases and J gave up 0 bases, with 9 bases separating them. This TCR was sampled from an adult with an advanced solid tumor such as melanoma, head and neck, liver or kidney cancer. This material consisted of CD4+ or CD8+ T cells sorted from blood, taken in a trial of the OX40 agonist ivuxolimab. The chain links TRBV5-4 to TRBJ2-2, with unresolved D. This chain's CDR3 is CASSLGRPANTGELFF. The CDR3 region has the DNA TGTGCCAGCAGCTTGGGACGTCCCGCGAACACCGGGGAGCTGTTTTTT.